The rows below give T cell receptor beta chains drawn from one sample of a study of blood T cell repertoires in COVID-19. Assay used: immunoSEQ multiplex PCR; TCRdb lists only in-frame clones, some missing. The sample includes 200,000 to 250,000 clones, about 91% of them seen just once. What was sequenced was peripheral blood. The receptor set was obtained from a young man with active or convalescent COVID-19. Both conserved end residues are part of each CDR3.

CDR3: CSTHRGGSTDTQYF
J: TRBJ2-3
V: TRBV29-1

CDR3: CASSTNGLETGELFF
J: TRBJ2-2
V: TRBV6-5

CDR3: CASSFLSEAFF
J: TRBJ1-1
V: TRBV5-6

CDR3: CASSPTGDSPLHF
J: TRBJ1-6
V: TRBV5-1

CDR3: CASKDQGAGGELFF
J: TRBJ2-2
V: TRBV6-5

CDR3: CASSFAPFRVGREAYEQYF
J: TRBJ2-7
V: TRBV5-4

CDR3: CASSGLTANYEQYF
J: TRBJ2-7
V: TRBV25-1

CDR3: CASSEGQLYEQYF
J: TRBJ2-7
V: TRBV12-3/TRBV12-4

CDR3: CASSKALSGRSNTGELFF
J: TRBJ2-2
V: TRBV21-1

CDR3: CASSLGQPDLYEQYF
J: TRBJ2-7
V: TRBV27

CDR3: CASRPWTSGRATGELFF
J: TRBJ2-2
V: TRBV19

CDR3: CSARTGGSKEKLFF
J: TRBJ1-4
V: TRBV29-1

CDR3: CASSLSPGFGEQYF
J: TRBJ2-7
V: TRBV28

CDR3: CASSIGGLGAYEQYF
J: TRBJ2-7
V: TRBV19

CDR3: CASRWVGDSGANVLTF
J: TRBJ2-6
V: TRBV27

CDR3: CASSEYGIGGAQYF
J: TRBJ2-7
V: TRBV5-8

CDR3: CASSLADRGNEQFF
J: TRBJ2-1
V: TRBV7-8

CDR3: CASSTGTGFSGELFF
J: TRBJ2-2
V: TRBV11-1

CDR3: CASSEGQQETQYF
J: TRBJ2-5
V: TRBV10-1

CDR3: CASSLSLTARPEAFF
J: TRBJ1-1
V: TRBV5-6

CDR3: CASSEGGGGSRDTEAFF
J: TRBJ1-1
V: TRBV2

CDR3: CASNRDHSPLHF
J: TRBJ1-6
V: TRBV7-2

CDR3: CASSLWTRVDTGELFF
J: TRBJ2-2
V: TRBV5-1

CDR3: CASSTPTGDRRFFSNQPQHF
J: TRBJ1-5
V: TRBV19

CDR3: CASSQVQGFYDSPLHF
J: TRBJ1-6
V: TRBV14

CDR3: CASSLGGGSAAYNEQFF
J: TRBJ2-1
V: TRBV11-2

CDR3: CASRAEGETIYGYTF
J: TRBJ1-2
V: TRBV6-5

CDR3: CASSTGTGPNEKLFF
J: TRBJ1-4
V: TRBV11-1

CDR3: CASSLYTSGNTIYF
J: TRBJ1-3
V: TRBV3-1/TRBV3-2

CDR3: CASSEQGAWGEKLFF
J: TRBJ1-4
V: TRBV2

CDR3: CASSQTGGAWETQYF
J: TRBJ2-5
V: TRBV6-5

CDR3: CASSLAYREQEQFF
J: TRBJ2-1
V: TRBV5-1

CDR3: CASLGANEQFF
J: TRBJ2-1
V: TRBV3-1/TRBV3-2